This T cell receptor beta chain was identified in a study of T cell responses to AZD1222 COVID-19 vaccine. The assay was immunoSEQ multiplex PCR, and TCRdb's table has in-frame clones only and misses some. This sample has about 94,000 clones, with approximately 90% found just once. J gave up 6 bases and V 5 bases, and 13 bases lay outside the gene matches. The CDR3 sequence is 16 residues long. From germline, CDR1 is MDHEN and CDR2 SYDVKM. A remark on this clone: Its antigen is unknown.

General study findings and limits: Possibly, clonal diversity was underestimated; donors were largely white British and included more females. Only 5 to 7 AZD1222 recipients were seropositive at baseline.

The chain recombines TRBV28 with TRBJ2-1, with 7 bases fitting TRBD1. The sequence was obtained from an adult in good health. This sample comprised peripheral blood, obtained on day 0 of AZD1222 vaccination. The chain's CDR3 is CASSVPQGTPPNEQFF. The CDR3 DNA is TGTGCCAGCAGTGTCCCACAGGGGACACCGCCCAATGAGCAGTTCTTC. The variable domain in full, completed from reference TRBV28 and TRBJ2-1, reads DVKVTQSSRYLVKRTGEKVFLECVQDMDHENMFWYRQDPGLGLRLIYFSYDVKMKEKGDIPEGYSVSREKKERFSLILESASTNQTSMYLCASSVPQGTPPNEQFFGPGTRLTVL.